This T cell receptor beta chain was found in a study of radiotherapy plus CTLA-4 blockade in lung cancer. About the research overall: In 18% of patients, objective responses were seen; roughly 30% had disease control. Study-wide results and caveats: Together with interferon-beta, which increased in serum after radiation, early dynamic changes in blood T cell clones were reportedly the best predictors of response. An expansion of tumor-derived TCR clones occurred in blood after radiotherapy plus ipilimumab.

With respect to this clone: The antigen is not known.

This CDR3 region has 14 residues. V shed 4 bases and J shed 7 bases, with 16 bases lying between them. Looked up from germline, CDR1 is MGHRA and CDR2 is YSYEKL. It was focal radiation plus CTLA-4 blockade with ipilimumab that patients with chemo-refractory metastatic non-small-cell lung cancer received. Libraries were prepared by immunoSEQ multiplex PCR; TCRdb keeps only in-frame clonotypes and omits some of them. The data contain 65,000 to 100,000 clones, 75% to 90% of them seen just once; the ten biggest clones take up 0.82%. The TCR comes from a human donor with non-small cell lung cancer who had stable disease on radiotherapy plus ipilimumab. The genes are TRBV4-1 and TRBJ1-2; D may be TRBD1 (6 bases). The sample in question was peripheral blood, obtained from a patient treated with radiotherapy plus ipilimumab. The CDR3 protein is CASSPNRDTFGYTF. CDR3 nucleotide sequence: TGCGCCAGCAGCCCTAACCGGGACACCTTTGGCTACACCTTC.